This is a list of T cell receptor beta chains from one sample in a study of monozygotic twins with inflammatory bowel disease. TCRdb reprocessed the 5' RACE reads, keeping one entry per CDR3 protein, no DNA. Recorded for this sample: some 330,000 distinct CDR3 sequences. Sample: blood. These receptors were collected from a human donor with ulcerative colitis or Crohn's disease, or a healthy co-twin of an affected twin (not recorded which). Both conserved end residues are part of each CDR3.

length	V	J	CDR3
16	TRBV7-2	TRBJ2-1	CASSLVWGGPSNEQFF
15	TRBV18	TRBJ1-4	CASSPPDSPNEKLFF
13	TRBV12-3/TRBV12-4	TRBJ2-1	CASRAGGPNEQFF
13	TRBV6-2/TRBV6-3	TRBJ1-3	CASRGSLRNTIYF
13	TRBV20-1	TRBJ1-1	CSASWPENTEAFF
16	TRBV12-3/TRBV12-4	TRBJ2-5	CASSLEASGIQETQYF
16	TRBV24-1	TRBJ2-7	CATSDAGQGYGYEQYF
17	TRBV28	TRBJ2-2	CASSSYLGTANTGELFF
13	TRBV12-3/TRBV12-4	TRBJ2-3	CAIRASGGDTQYF
13	TRBV7-2	TRBJ1-1	CASSLIQGNRAFF
15	TRBV7-9	TRBJ1-1	CVSSVGDRENTEAFF
16	TRBV10-3	TRBJ1-5	CAISDGTGSIYQPQHF
13	TRBV7-2	TRBJ2-7	CASSLQVQSEQYF
17	TRBV24-1	TRBJ2-6	CATSDPGTGSGANVLTF
13	TRBV6-1	TRBJ2-5	CASSATDQETQYF